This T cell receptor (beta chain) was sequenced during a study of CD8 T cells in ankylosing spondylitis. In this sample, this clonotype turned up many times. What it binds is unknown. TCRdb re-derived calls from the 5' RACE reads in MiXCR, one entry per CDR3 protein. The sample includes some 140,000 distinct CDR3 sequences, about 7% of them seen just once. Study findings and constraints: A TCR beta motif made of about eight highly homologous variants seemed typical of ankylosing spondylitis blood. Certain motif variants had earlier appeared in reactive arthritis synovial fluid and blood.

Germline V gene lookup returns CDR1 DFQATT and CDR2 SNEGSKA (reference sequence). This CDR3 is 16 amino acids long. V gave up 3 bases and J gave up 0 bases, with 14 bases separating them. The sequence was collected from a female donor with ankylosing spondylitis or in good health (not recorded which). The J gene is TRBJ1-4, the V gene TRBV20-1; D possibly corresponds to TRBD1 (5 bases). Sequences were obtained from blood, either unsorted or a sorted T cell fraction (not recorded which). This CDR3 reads CSASPEGLATNEKLFF. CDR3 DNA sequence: TGCAGTGCTAGCCCCGAGGGGCTTGCAACTAATGAAAAACTGTTTTTT.